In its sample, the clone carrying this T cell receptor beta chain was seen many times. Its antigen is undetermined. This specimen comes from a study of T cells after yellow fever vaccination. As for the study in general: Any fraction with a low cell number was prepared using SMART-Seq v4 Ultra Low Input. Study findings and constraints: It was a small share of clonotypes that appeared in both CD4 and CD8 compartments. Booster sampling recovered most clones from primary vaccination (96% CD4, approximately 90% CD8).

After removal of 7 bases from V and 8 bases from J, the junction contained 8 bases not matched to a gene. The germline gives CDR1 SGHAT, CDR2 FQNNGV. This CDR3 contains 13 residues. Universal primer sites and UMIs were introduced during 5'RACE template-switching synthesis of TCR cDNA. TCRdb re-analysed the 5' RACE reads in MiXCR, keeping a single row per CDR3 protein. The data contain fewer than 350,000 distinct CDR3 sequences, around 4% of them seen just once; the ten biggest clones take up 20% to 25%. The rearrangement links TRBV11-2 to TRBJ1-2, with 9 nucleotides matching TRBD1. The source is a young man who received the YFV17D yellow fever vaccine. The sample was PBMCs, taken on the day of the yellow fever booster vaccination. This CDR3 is CASNLQGAEGYTF. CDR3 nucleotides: TGTGCCAGCAACCTACAGGGGGCGGAAGGCTACACCTTC.